This T cell receptor (beta chain) comes out of a study of T-cell memory formation after mild COVID-19. General observations from the study: Clones shrinking from day 15 to 85 showed even CD4/CD8 mixes; later expanders tilted CD4+. Mostly located in CM and EM were contracting CD4+ clones, with contracting CD8+ clones located in EMRA.

The CDR3 is made up of 18 amino acids. In germline, CDR1 is SGHVS, CDR2 FQNEAQ. The V gene lost 5 bases and the J gene lost 2 bases, with 25 bases spanning the gap. TCRdb called the 5' RACE reads again in MiXCR, with one record for every CDR3 protein. The sample lists approximately 500,000 distinct CDR3 sequences; around 27% were seen once. As regards this clonotype: Its antigen is not known.

This receptor was taken from an adult woman who had mild COVID-19 (a few samples of this study predate the infection). Cell type and time point are not known. Sequencing input: PBMCs or a T cell subset sorted from them (not recorded which). V usage is TRBV7-8 and J usage is TRBJ2-7; maybe TRBD2 (7 bases). CDR3 nucleotides: TGTGCCAGCAGCGGTATGGGGGGGCGCCTAAACCCCCCCTACGAGCAGTACTTC. Encoded protein: CASSGMGGRLNPPYEQYF.